This TCR beta chain was observed in a study of OX40 agonist ivuxolimab in advanced cancers. Points from the study as a whole: At doses 0.1 to 3.0 mg/kg, CD4+ and CD8+ clones expanded.

In germline, CDR1 is MNHEY, CDR2 SMNVEV (reference sequence). The CDR3 runs to 16 residues. J gave up 8 bases and V 4 bases, and 10 bases lay outside the gene matches. This table comes from immunoSEQ multiplex PCR, and its TCRdb copy is limited to in-frame clones, with some not included. In the table there are tens of thousands of clones, 89% of which are singletons. A remark on this clone: Its cognate antigen is unknown.

The study sampled blood at baseline, cycle 4 day 1, and cycle 7 day 1. J is TRBJ1-4 and V is TRBV27; TRBD1 matches at 10 bases. This sequence was found in an adult with an advanced solid tumor such as melanoma, head and neck, liver or kidney cancer. The sequencing used CD4+ or CD8+ T cells sorted from blood, collected in a trial of the OX40 agonist ivuxolimab. The CDR3 DNA is TGTGCCAGCAGTTCATACCTCGGGACAGGGGTCGAAAAACTGTTTTTT. It codes for CASSSYLGTGVEKLFF.